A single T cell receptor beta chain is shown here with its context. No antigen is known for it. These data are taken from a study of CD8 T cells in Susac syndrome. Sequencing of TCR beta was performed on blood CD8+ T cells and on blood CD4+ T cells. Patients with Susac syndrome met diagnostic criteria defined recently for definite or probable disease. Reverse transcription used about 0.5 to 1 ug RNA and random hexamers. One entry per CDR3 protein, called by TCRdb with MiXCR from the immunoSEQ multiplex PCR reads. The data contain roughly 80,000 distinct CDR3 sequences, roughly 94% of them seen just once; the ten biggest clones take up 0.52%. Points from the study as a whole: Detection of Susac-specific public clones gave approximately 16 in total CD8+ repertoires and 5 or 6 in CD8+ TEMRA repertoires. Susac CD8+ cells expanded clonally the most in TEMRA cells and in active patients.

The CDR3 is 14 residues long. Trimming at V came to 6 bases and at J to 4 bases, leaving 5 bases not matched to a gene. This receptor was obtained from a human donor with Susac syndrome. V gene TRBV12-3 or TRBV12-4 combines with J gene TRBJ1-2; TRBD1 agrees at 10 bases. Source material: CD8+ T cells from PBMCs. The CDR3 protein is CASSGRQGAYGYTF. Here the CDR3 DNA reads TGTGCCAGCAGCGGTCGACAGGGGGCCTATGGCTACACCTTC.